The 30 T cell receptor beta chains in this list originate from one sample, sequenced in a study of T cells after yellow fever vaccination. TCRdb used MiXCR to reprocess the 5' RACE reads, holding one entry per CDR3 protein. The repertoire consists of 600,000 to 750,000 distinct CDR3 sequences, with about 12% occurring once and the leading ten covering 15%. Sequences were derived from PBMCs, sampled on the day of the yellow fever booster vaccination. The source is a man between 25 and 39 years old who received the YFV17D yellow fever vaccine.

The rearrangement uses TRBV20-1 and TRBJ2-7; 8 nucleotides match TRBD2. Germline CDR1 and CDR2: DFQATT and SNEGSKA (reference sequence). This CDR3 is built from 14 residues. The V gene end was trimmed by 4 bases and the J gene end by 2 bases; junction bases not matched to a gene: 7. The CDR3 region is CSATRTSSTYEQYF. The CDR3 DNA reads TGCAGTGCTACCCGGACTAGCAGTACCTACGAGCAGTACTTC.

This clonotype was counted many times. V is TRBV28 and J is TRBJ2-1; 9 bases map to TRBD1. CDR1 is MDHEN and CDR2 is SYDVKM in the germline V gene. The CDR3 is 14 amino acids. Losses at the gene ends were 2 bases for V and 6 bases for J; bases not matched to a gene: 2. The DNA for the CDR3 is TGTGCCAGCAGTTTAGCGACAGGGGGCAATGAGCAGTTCTTC. As protein: CASSLATGGNEQFF.

This clonotype was recorded at least ten times. The genes are TRBV12-3 or TRBV12-4 and TRBJ2-4; 11 nucleotides align to TRBD2. V lost 3 bases, J lost 5 bases, and 0 bases stayed unmatched. The CDR3 contains 14 residues. The CDR3 here is CASSLGLAENIQYF. CDR3 coding DNA: TGTGCCAGCAGTTTGGGACTAGCGGAAAACATTCAGTACTTC.

The V call is TRBV5-1, the J call TRBJ2-3; 8 nucleotides match TRBD2. The germline CDR1 and CDR2 sequences are SGHRS and YFSETQ. This CDR3 spans 14 amino acids. Trimming removed 6 bases from V and 4 bases from J; junction bases left unmatched: 7. In DNA, the CDR3 is TGCGCCAGCATCCAGCGGGAGAGTTCAGATACGCAGTATTTT. This sequence encodes CASIQRESSDTQYF.

CDR3 residues: CASRPGPGLAGHEQFF. DNA for the CDR3: TGCGCCAGCAGGCCCGGACCGGGACTAGCCGGCCATGAGCAGTTCTTC. V is TRBV5-1 and J is TRBJ2-1, with TRBD2 matching over 9 bases. Germline assignment: CDR1 SGHRS and CDR2 YFSETQ. V shed 5 bases, J shed 8 bases, and the junction held 14 bases outside the gene matches. This CDR3 has 16 amino acids. Together with reference TRBV5-1 and TRBJ2-1, the CDR3 gives the full variable domain: KAGVTQTPRYLIKTRGQQVTLSCSPISGHRSVSWYQQTPGQGLQFLFEYFSETQRNKGNFPGRFSGRQFSNSRSEMNVSTLELGDSALYLCASRPGPGLAGHEQFFGPGTRLTVL.

This clonotype was picked up a small number of times. The rearrangement uses TRBV5-4 and TRBJ2-6; tentative D call: TRBD2 (5 bases). Trimming removed 0 bases from V and 2 bases from J, with 9 bases in between. The CDR3 has 16 amino acids. Germline lookup yields CDR1 SGHNT and CDR2 YYREEE (reference sequence). The CDR3 spells CASSLAVEAGANVLTF. CDR3 nucleotide sequence: TGTGCCAGCAGCTTGGCCGTGGAGGCTGGGGCCAACGTCCTGACTTTC.

This chain joins TRBV6-5 and TRBJ2-7; D is perhaps TRBD2 (6 bases). Trimming cost V 0 bases and J 7 bases, with 19 bases left between them. Germline V CDR1 and CDR2: MNHEY, SVGAGI. This CDR3 has 16 amino acids. CDR3 DNA sequence: TGTGCCAGCAGTTACTCCTTGGGCCGTTACGGGGGAGAGCAGTACTTC. Residues: CASSYSLGRYGGEQYF.

This chain joins TRBV7-2 and TRBJ2-3, with no clear D. V dropped 4 bases and J dropped 6 bases, with 8 bases sitting between them. From germline, CDR1 is SGHTA and CDR2 FQGNSA. CDR3 size: 12 residues. CDR3 in amino acids: CASSSELDTQYF. CDR3 in DNA: TGTGCCAGCAGCTCCGAGTTGGATACGCAGTATTTT.

V usage is TRBV11-1 and J usage is TRBJ2-5, with 12 positions matching TRBD2. Germline CDR1 is SGHAT and CDR2 is FQDESV (reference sequence). Losses at the gene ends were 7 bases for V and 5 bases for J; bases not matched to a gene: 11. This CDR3 is built from 16 residues. The CDR3 coding sequence is TGTGCCAGCAACCGACGGACTAGCGGGAATTTTGAGACCCAGTACTTC. This encodes CASNRRTSGNFETQYF.

The genes are TRBV27 and TRBJ1-6, with no clear D. V was trimmed by 0 bases and J by 7 bases, leaving 4 bases between them. The CDR3 is made up of 13 amino acids. Germline CDR1 reads MNHEY; CDR2 reads SMNVEV (reference sequence). This chain's CDR3 is CASSLSMNSPLHF. CDR3 DNA sequence: TGTGCCAGCAGTTTATCAATGAATTCACCCCTCCACTTT.

In this sample, this clonotype turned up once. No conserved phenylalanine or tryptophan ends this CDR3, so it is likely a read error. V gene TRBV24-1 combines with J gene TRBJ2-3; D not resolved. Trimming pared 1 base from V and 1 base from J, leaving 8 bases between. Germline V CDR1 and CDR2: KGHDR, SFDVKD. This CDR3 is 15 amino acids long. The CDR3 here is CATSDLRHGTDTQYC. The CDR3 nucleotides read TGTGCCACCAGTGATTTACGGCATGGCACAGATACGCAGTATTGT.

This clonotype was seen only a few times. V usage is TRBV20-1 and J usage is TRBJ1-5; a weak D match, TRBD1 (6 bases). The CDR3 has 13 amino acids. V was pared by 6 bases and J by 6 bases, with 15 bases between. Germline CDR1 and CDR2: DFQATT and SNEGSKA (reference sequence). CDR3 loop: CSARQAPGQPQHF. The CDR3 nucleotides read TGCAGTGCGCGACAGGCCCCAGGTCAGCCCCAGCATTTT.

This clonotype was seen a handful of times. V is TRBV25-1 and J is TRBJ2-1; D is undetermined. The germline CDR1 and CDR2 sequences are MGHDK and SYGVNS. Trimming shortened V by 7 bases and J by 10 bases, and 17 bases separated the two germline ends. The CDR3 extends over 13 amino acids. The CDR3 is CASTPFDHREQFF. CDR3 nucleotides: TGTGCCAGCACCCCGTTTGACCACCGCGAGCAGTTCTTC.

This chain joins TRBV10-1 and TRBJ1-1; 12 bases agree with TRBD1. This CDR3 has 13 amino acids. With V trimmed by 6 bases and J by 13 bases, 9 bases remained unmatched. The germline CDR1 and CDR2 sequences are WNHNN and SYGVQD (reference sequence). The DNA of the CDR3 is TGCGCCAGCAGAGACACCGGGACAGGGGGCATTTTCTTT. Protein: CASRDTGTGGIFF.

This chain joins TRBV29-1 and TRBJ2-7, with D maybe TRBD1 (5 bases). V was shortened by 1 base and J by 6 bases, with 10 bases between the two germline ends. CDR1 and CDR2 from the germline V gene are SQVTM and ANQGSEA. The CDR3 runs to 12 residues. The CDR3 sequence: CSVEGQTAEQYF. The CDR3 region has the DNA TGCAGCGTTGAAGGACAGACTGCCGAGCAGTACTTC.

The chain carries TRBV18 and TRBJ2-1; TRBD2 matches at 10 bases. Trimming at V came to 0 bases and at J to 4 bases, leaving 6 bases not matched to a gene. Germline lookup yields CDR1 KGHSH and CDR2 LQKENI. The CDR3 extends over 17 amino acids. CDR3 nucleotide sequence: TGTGCCAGCTCACCACCCTTACTAGCGGGGTTGTACAATGAGCAGTTCTTC. This gives the protein CASSPPLLAGLYNEQFF. Drawing the rest from reference TRBV18 and TRBJ2-1, the complete variable domain is NAGVMQNPRHLVRRRGQEARLRCSPMKGHSHVYWYRQLPEEGLKFMVYLQKENIIDESGMPKERFSAEFPKEGPSILRIQQVVRGDSAAYFCASSPPLLAGLYNEQFFGPGTRLTVL.

This clonotype was detected a few times. J is TRBJ2-7 and V is TRBV7-2; 8 positions agree with TRBD2. This CDR3 comprises 16 residues. The ends lost 1 base at V and 4 bases at J; junction bases unmatched: 9. Germline V gives CDR1 SGHTA, CDR2 FQGNSA. This chain's CDR3 is CASSLGAAGAGYEQYF. DNA of the CDR3: TGTGCCAGCAGCTTAGGGGCAGCGGGAGCCGGATACGAGCAGTACTTC. Together with reference TRBV7-2 and TRBJ2-7, the CDR3 gives the full variable domain: GAGVSQSPSNKVTEKGKDVELRCDPISGHTALYWYRQSLGQGLEFLIYFQGNSAPDKSGLPSDRFSAERTGGSVSTLTIQRTQQEDSAVYLCASSLGAAGAGYEQYFGPGTRLTVT.

This clonotype appeared a few times. V gene TRBV10-2 combines with J gene TRBJ2-7; TRBD1 is a possible D gene (5 bases). V lost 6 bases to trimming and J lost 3 bases, with 15 bases between them. This CDR3 is 14 amino acids long. Per germline, CDR1 WSHSY and CDR2 SAAADI. CDR3 loop: CASRTAGMIYEQYF. In DNA form, the CDR3 reads TGCGCCAGCAGAACGGCAGGGATGATCTACGAGCAGTACTTC.

The rearrangement uses TRBV4-3 and TRBJ2-1, with a tentative D call TRBD1 (5 bases). The germline V gene encodes CDR1 LGHNA and CDR2 YSLEER. The CDR3 length is 13 residues. V shed 1 base and J shed 9 bases, with 10 bases lying between them. Written as DNA, the CDR3 is TGCGCCAGCAGCCAAGGGCTAGACAGTGAGCAGTTCTTC. It translates to CASSQGLDSEQFF.

This clonotype was observed at least ten times. The chain is built from TRBV7-2 and TRBJ2-7; D uncertain. Germline V gene sequence: CDR1 SGHTA, CDR2 FQGNSA. Trimming took off 4 bases at V and 4 bases at J, with 8 bases between the two ends. CDR3 length: 12 residues. CDR3 protein: CASSSFGYEQYF. The DNA of the CDR3 is TGTGCCAGCAGCTCATTCGGTTACGAGCAGTACTTC.

This clonotype was counted between two and nine times. This chain links TRBV6-1 with TRBJ1-2; D remains ambiguous. CDR1 MNHNS and CDR2 SASEGT come from the germline V gene. The V end was cut by 0 bases, the J end by 4 bases, with 9 bases between. The CDR3 has 14 residues. CDR3 in amino acids: CASSEAPGLYGYTF. CDR3 bases: TGTGCCAGCAGTGAAGCCCCAGGCCTCTATGGCTACACCTTC.

The gene calls are TRBV7-2 and TRBJ1-2; TRBD1 matches at 7 bases. CDR1 is SGHTA, CDR2 FQGNSA, per germline. The CDR3 contains 15 residues. With 1 base clipped from V and 2 bases from J, the junction kept 4 bases outside the gene matches. The CDR3 sequence: CASSLGPGGNYGYTF. CDR3 DNA: TGTGCCAGCAGCTTAGGGCCAGGGGGAAACTATGGCTACACCTTC.

This clonotype was detected ten times or more. J is TRBJ2-7 and V is TRBV7-2; 10 nucleotides match TRBD1. J gave up 4 bases and V 5 bases, and 5 bases lay outside the gene matches. CDR1 and CDR2 from the germline V gene are SGHTA and FQGNSA. The CDR3 is made up of 14 amino acids. In nucleotides, the CDR3 is TGTGCCAGCAGCCCGCGACAGGGGGCATACGAGCAGTACTTC. This encodes CASSPRQGAYEQYF. The full variable domain, in which reference TRBV7-2 and TRBJ2-7 provide the parts outside the CDR3, is GAGVSQSPSNKVTEKGKDVELRCDPISGHTALYWYRQSLGQGLEFLIYFQGNSAPDKSGLPSDRFSAERTGGSVSTLTIQRTQQEDSAVYLCASSPRQGAYEQYFGPGTRLTVT.

The gene calls are TRBV19 and TRBJ2-7; perhaps TRBD1 as D (5 bases). This CDR3 is built from 14 residues. Per germline, CDR1 LNHDA and CDR2 SQIVND (reference sequence). Trimming took 3 bases from V and 7 from J, leaving 16 bases between them. The CDR3 nucleotides read TGTGCCAGTAGTATGGGGCAGACCCACGGGGAGCAGTACTTC. Its translation: CASSMGQTHGEQYF.

The chain links TRBV6-2 or TRBV6-3 to TRBJ2-7, with D uncertain. V was clipped by 0 bases and J by 7 bases, with 25 bases between them. Germline V CDR1 and CDR2: MNHEY, SVGEGT. CDR3 length: 18 residues. This chain's CDR3 is CASSYSVVGKPDRWEQYF. The CDR3 DNA follows: TGTGCCAGCAGTTACTCGGTCGTTGGGAAGCCCGACCGATGGGAGCAGTACTTC.

This clonotype was picked up a small number of times. The chain employs TRBV30 and TRBJ2-3, with D tentatively TRBD1 (6 bases). The CDR3 totals 13 residues. The germline CDR1 and CDR2 sequences are GTSNPN and SVGIG (reference sequence). Trimming cost V 3 bases and J 1 base, with 8 bases left between them. Written as DNA, the CDR3 is TGTGCCTGGAGAGGACAGCGCACAGATACGCAGTATTTT. It codes for CAWRGQRTDTQYF.

This clonotype has more than one count but fewer than ten. The chain's CDR3 is CASSILAGGLGEQFF. DNA for the CDR3: TGTGCCAGTAGTATACTAGCGGGAGGGCTTGGTGAGCAGTTCTTC. The chain is built from TRBV19 and TRBJ2-1; 12 bases align to TRBD2. CDR3 length: 15 amino acids. V trimming: 2 bases; J trimming: 9 bases; junction bases outside the gene matches: 5. Germline V gene lookup returns CDR1 LNHDA and CDR2 SQIVND (reference sequence).

This clonotype was found a few times. V is TRBV29-1 and J is TRBJ2-2; D gene uncertain. Trimming cost V 6 bases and J 7 bases, with 12 bases left between them. Germline assignment: CDR1 SQVTM and CDR2 ANQGSEA. The CDR3 totals 12 residues. DNA of the CDR3: TGCAGCGTCATCGACGACCGCGGGGAGCTGTTTTTT. Its translation: CSVIDDRGELFF.

This clonotype was detected only a few times. V usage is TRBV7-9 and J usage is TRBJ2-1; TRBD2 might be the D (5 bases). There are 14 residues in the CDR3. V lost 10 bases and J 0 bases, leaving 13 bases between the germline ends. Germline CDR1 is SEHNR and CDR2 is FQNEAQ (reference sequence). Written as DNA, the CDR3 is TGTGCCACCGCGAGGGATTCCTCCTACAATGAGCAGTTCTTC. Translation gives CATARDSSYNEQFF.

The chain links TRBV19 to TRBJ2-1; the D is unclear. Germline CDR1 is LNHDA and CDR2 is SQIVND (reference sequence). This CDR3 comprises 15 residues. The germline V and J ends were trimmed by 1 base and 3 bases, with 10 bases remaining between them. The CDR3 protein is CASSIVGGDYNEQFF. CDR3 nucleotide sequence: TGTGCCAGTAGTATAGTCGGCGGAGACTACAATGAGCAGTTCTTC.